This T cell receptor (beta chain) was sequenced for a study of T cells after posttransplantation cyclophosphamide. With 4 bases removed from V and 3 bases from J, the gap between germline ends came to 14 bases. From germline, CDR1 is SGHDT and CDR2 YYEEEE. CDR3 length: 14 residues. Some clones are missing from TCRdb's copy, which holds only in-frame ones; the method was immunoSEQ multiplex PCR. The data hold roughly 11,000 clones, with 90% to 95% observed a single time. Cyclophosphamide on days +3 and +4 followed busulfan-fludarabine conditioning and a marrow graft. The source is a female patient aged 30 to 45 who received an allogeneic stem cell transplant from an unrelated donor, was CMV-positive, and had no GVHD. Some of these T cells may belong to the graft donor. Source: PBMCs, taken after allogeneic stem cell transplant with posttransplant cyclophosphamide. The genes are TRBV5-6 and TRBJ2-7, with a weak D call TRBD2 (6 bases). The CDR3: CASSPQRRGYEQYF. CDR3 nucleotide sequence: TGTGCCAGCAGCCCTCAGCGGAGGGGCTACGAGCAGTACTTC.